This entry describes one T cell receptor (beta chain). In the original workflow: Counts of nucleated cells, estimated from reference gene primer amplification, were obtained. Generated by immunoSEQ multiplex PCR, the TCRdb table keeps only in-frame clones and is missing some. The V and J calls and the clone size are those of that table, but D and trimming were determined from the DNA. The data hold 250,000 to 300,000 clones, with roughly four fifths observed a single time. The data derive from a study of blood T cell repertoires in COVID-19. The study recruited people aged about 18 to 89 years across 20 to 30 US areas. Exposed volunteers were people who met a COVID-19 case within 2 weeks before study entry. V shed 4 bases, J shed 7 bases, and the junction held 6 bases outside the gene matches. CDR1 and CDR2 (germline): SGHNT, YYREEE (reference sequence). The CDR3 runs 14 residues.

The chain employs TRBV5-4 and TRBJ2-1, with TRBD2 matching 9 bases. The sample comprised PBMCs or T cells enriched from blood (not recorded which). The TCR comes from a man aged 40-49 years who had been exposed to COVID-19. The CDR3 bases are TGTGCCAGCAGCCCCGGGACTAGCCCTAATGAGCAGTTCTTC. This sequence encodes CASSPGTSPNEQFF.